The T cell receptor (beta chain) described here comes from a study of shared clonotypes between healthy human individuals (TCRdb year 2020). Study-level background: Three men and two women, aged 18 to 49 years, made up the cohort. Each donor's leukapheresis produced roughly between about 0.8 and 10 billion PBMCs. Different laboratories and diverse techniques were used to prepare libraries and sequence TCR repertoires, to increase sequencing depth and limit assay-specific biases. Per donor, three plates each were used for CD4 naive and CD4 memory, two for CD8 naive, and one for CD8 memory. Blood TCR repertoires of roughly five healthy adults were deeply sequenced to estimate repertoire size and the extent of clonotype sharing between individuals. Overall results and qualifications from the work: The small number of donors limited the genetic and exposure-history diversity represented. Compared with non-shared clonotypes, clonotypes shared by all four sorted-subset donors had higher generation probabilities. Only blood was sampled, and tissue TCR repertoires likely differ from those in blood. Even with the large sequencing depth, rarefaction of the sorted-subset datasets indicated that sequencing was incomplete. When a few donors were compared, the shared fraction of clonotypes was around 5.1% for naive CD4, 3.5% to 4% for naive CD8, 2% to 2.5% for memory CD4, and less than 0.5% for memory CD8. Based on pairwise subsampling, the degree of clonotype sharing among donors was expected to be affected by sequencing depth. Naive subsets generally had larger estimated clonotype richness than memory subsets did.

Healthy HIV-negative adults with no recently reported acute infections or vaccinations were included as donors. All donors were Caucasian adults living in Nashville, Tennessee, USA. CD4+ T cells were enriched by magnetic negative selection; naive cells were then positively selected on CD45RA, and the negative fraction formed the memory subset. After blood collection by leukapheresis, PBMCs were isolated using Ficoll-Histopaque density gradient centrifugation and then cryopreserved in the vapor phase of liquid nitrogen. Purity and quantity of every magnetically sorted T cell population were checked by analytical flow cytometry. From each sorted fraction, genomic DNA was isolated and quantified by UV absorbance on a Nanodrop 2000c. On this clone: Its antigen target is currently unknown. Nothing much larger sits one base from this clone, and base qualities are not available.

Using the deep immunoSEQ assay, multiplex PCR amplified TCR CDR3 regions from genomic DNA. For each cell subset, the extracted genomic DNA was distributed evenly across all wells of several immunoSEQ 96-well plates, and each plate served as one replicate. For sorted subsets, each replicate PCR was loaded with approximately 0.2 ug genomic DNA, equivalent to 30,000 or so T cell genomes. Purified libraries were measured with a Qubit 3.0 fluorometer, size-checked on a Bioanalyzer 2100, and measured again with the KAPA Library Quantification kit. Every immunoSEQ 96-well plate was sequenced on a dedicated single-read 150-cycle Illumina NextSeq 550 flow cell. On the authors' methods: Because the immunoSEQ output included only junctional sequences and no quality scores, the filtering could not be the same as the filtering used for full-length reads. Sequences were annotated with PyIR, a Python wrapper for IgBLAST v1.9, and V/J genes and CDR3 were assigned using IMGT germline references. Reads with weak V/J assignments (E-value above 1e-6), missing CDR3, stop codons, out-of-frame junctions, or ambiguous translated residues were removed. V3J clonotypes were defined by identical inferred V gene, J gene, and CDR3 amino acid sequence. Percentage overlap between repertoires was computed as shared unique clonotypes divided by the size of the smaller repertoire. RTK rarefaction, the Chao1 estimator, and Recon v2.1 estimates of unobserved clonotypes were used to assess repertoire richness. OLGA was used to compute generation probabilities for all TCRbeta clonotypes that the gDNA method yielded from four donors. TCRdb mirrors the immuneACCESS table, restricted to in-frame sequences. Some clones are absent from its copies; in checked studies, under half trace to an unresolved V gene, and the reason for the others is unknown. V, J and clone size reflect that table, while D and trimming were determined from the DNA. Present in this sample are just over 2,000,000 clones, roughly 94% of which were seen just once. The top ten constitute around 0.13% of the sample.

For CDR1 and CDR2, the germline V gene lists MDHEN and SYDVKM. The CDR3 runs 15 amino acids, cysteine and phenylalanine included. CDR3 DNA only is kept here, 45 bases in frame from base 1. V is cut by 5 bases and J by 7 bases, and the space between the germline ends is 17 bases. This receptor chain uses TRBV28 and TRBJ1-4; TRBD1 is a possible D gene, resting on 6 matching bases. The sequencing sample was made of naive CD4+ T cells sorted from blood. The cell subset or site tag for this specimen amounts to: CD45RA+ positively selected. The sequence was collected from a man between 18 and 35 years old in good health. Here is the DNA: TGTGCCAGCAGTCTGACATCGACAGGACCTGAAAAACTGTTTTTT. This codes for CASSLTSTGPEKLFF.